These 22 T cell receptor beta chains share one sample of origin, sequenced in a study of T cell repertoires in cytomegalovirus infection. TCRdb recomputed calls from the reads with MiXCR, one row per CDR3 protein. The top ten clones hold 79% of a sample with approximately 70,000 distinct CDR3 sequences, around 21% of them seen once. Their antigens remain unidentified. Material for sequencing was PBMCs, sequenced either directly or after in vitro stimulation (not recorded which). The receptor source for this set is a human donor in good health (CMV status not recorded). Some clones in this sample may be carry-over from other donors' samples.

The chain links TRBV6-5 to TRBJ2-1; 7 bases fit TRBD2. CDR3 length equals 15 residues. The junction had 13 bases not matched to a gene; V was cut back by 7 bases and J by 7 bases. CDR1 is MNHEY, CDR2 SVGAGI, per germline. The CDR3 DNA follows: TGTGCCAGCACTCGGGTATCTGCGGGAGAGAATGAGCAGTTCTTC. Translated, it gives CASTRVSAGENEQFF.

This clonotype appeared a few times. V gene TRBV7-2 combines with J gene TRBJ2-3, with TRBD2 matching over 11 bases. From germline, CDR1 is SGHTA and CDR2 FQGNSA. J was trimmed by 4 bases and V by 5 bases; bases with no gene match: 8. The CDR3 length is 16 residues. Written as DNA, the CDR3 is TGTGCCAGCAGCCCGAGACTAGCGGGACTTCCAGATACGCAGTATTTT. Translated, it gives CASSPRLAGLPDTQYF.

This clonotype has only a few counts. The CDR3, as DNA: TGTGCCACCAGTGATTATTCAGGGACTGAAGCTTTCTTT. This encodes CATSDYSGTEAFF. The V and J genes are TRBV24-1 and TRBJ1-1; tentatively, D is TRBD1 (5 bases). Germline V CDR1 and CDR2: KGHDR, SFDVKD. There are 13 residues in the CDR3. V was clipped by 2 bases and J by 5 bases, with 8 bases between them.

CDR3 protein: CASSITAGGTDTQYF. DNA of the CDR3: TGTGCCAGTAGTATCACAGCGGGTGGCACAGATACGCAGTATTTT. The genes are TRBV19 and TRBJ2-3; D might be TRBD2 (6 bases). Germline CDR1 is LNHDA and CDR2 is SQIVND (reference sequence). Trimming removed 3 bases at V and 1 base at J, with 11 bases between. The CDR3 extends over 15 amino acids. The whole variable domain, filled in from reference TRBV19 and TRBJ2-3, reads DGGITQSPKYLFRKEGQNVTLSCEQNLNHDAMYWYRQDPGQGLRLIYYSQIVNDFQKGDIAEGYSVSREKKESFPLTVTSAQKNPTAFYLCASSITAGGTDTQYFGPGTRLTVL.

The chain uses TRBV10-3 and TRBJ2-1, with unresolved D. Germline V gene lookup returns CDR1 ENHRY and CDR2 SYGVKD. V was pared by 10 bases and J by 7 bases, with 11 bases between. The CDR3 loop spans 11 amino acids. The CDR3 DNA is TGTGCCACGTCCCACGATAATGAGCAGTTCTTC. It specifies CATSHDNEQFF.

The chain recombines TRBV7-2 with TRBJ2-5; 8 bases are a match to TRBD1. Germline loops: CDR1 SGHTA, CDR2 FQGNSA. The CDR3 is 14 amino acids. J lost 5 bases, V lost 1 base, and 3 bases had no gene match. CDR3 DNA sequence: TGTGCCAGCAGCTTAGGATGGACAGGGGAGACCCAGTACTTC. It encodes CASSLGWTGETQYF.

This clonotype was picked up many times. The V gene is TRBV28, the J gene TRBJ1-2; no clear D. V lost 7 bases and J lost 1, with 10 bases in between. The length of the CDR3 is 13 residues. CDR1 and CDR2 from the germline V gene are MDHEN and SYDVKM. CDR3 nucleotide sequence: TGTGCCAGCACCTCGGGCCTTAACTATGGCTACACCTTC. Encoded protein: CASTSGLNYGYTF.

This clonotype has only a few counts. This CDR3 is CASSFVGGGSNQPQHF. Here the CDR3 DNA reads TGTGCCAGCAGTTTCGTTGGAGGGGGGAGCAATCAGCCCCAGCATTTT. The gene calls are TRBV28 and TRBJ1-5; maybe TRBD1 (6 bases). Germline V lookup: CDR1 MDHEN, CDR2 SYDVKM. V dropped 3 bases and J dropped 1 base, with 13 bases sitting between them. CDR3 size: 16 residues.

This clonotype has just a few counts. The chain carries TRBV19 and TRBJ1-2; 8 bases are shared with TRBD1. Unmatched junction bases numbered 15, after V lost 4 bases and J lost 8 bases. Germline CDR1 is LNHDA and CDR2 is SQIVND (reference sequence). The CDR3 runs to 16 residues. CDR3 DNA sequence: TGTGCCAGTAGTACACGGGACAGGCTCCCTCCCTTCGGCTACACCTTC. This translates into CASSTRDRLPPFGYTF.

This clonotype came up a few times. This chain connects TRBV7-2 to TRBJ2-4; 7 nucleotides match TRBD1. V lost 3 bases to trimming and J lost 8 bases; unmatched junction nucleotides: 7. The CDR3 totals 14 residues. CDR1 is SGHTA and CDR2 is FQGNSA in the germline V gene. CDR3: CASSFSGGAYIQYF. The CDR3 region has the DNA TGTGCCAGCAGCTTTTCAGGGGGTGCTTACATTCAGTACTTC. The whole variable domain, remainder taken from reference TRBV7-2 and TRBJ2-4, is GAGVSQSPSNKVTEKGKDVELRCDPISGHTALYWYRQSLGQGLEFLIYFQGNSAPDKSGLPSDRFSAERTGGSVSTLTIQRTQQEDSAVYLCASSFSGGAYIQYFGAGTRLSVL.

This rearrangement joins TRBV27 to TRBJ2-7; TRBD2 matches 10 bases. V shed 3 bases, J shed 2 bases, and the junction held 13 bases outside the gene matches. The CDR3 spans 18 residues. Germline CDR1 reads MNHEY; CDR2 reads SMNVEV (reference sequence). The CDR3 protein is CASSFKTVAGGWTYEQYF. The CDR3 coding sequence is TGTGCCAGCAGTTTTAAAACGGTAGCGGGAGGTTGGACCTACGAGCAGTACTTC.

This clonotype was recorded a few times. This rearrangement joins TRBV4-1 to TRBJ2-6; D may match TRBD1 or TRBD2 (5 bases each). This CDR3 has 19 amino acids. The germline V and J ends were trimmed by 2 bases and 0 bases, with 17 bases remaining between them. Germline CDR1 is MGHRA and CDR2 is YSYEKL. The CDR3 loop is CASSQRIGTEVSGANVLTF. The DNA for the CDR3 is TGCGCCAGCAGCCAACGGATTGGGACGGAGGTCTCTGGGGCCAACGTCCTGACTTTC.

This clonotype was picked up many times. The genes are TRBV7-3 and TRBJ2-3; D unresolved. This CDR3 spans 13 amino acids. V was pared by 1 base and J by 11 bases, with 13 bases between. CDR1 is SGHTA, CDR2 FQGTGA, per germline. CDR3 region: CASSLSDGGQQYF. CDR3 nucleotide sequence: TGTGCCAGCAGCTTAAGTGACGGCGGCCAGCAGTATTTT.

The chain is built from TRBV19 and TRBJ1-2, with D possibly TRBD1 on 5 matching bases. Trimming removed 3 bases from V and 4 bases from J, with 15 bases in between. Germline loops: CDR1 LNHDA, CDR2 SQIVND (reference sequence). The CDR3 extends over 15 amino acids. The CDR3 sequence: CASSIRGDVLYGYTF. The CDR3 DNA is TGTGCCAGTAGTATCCGGGGGGACGTTCTCTATGGCTACACCTTC.

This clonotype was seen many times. The CDR3 nucleotides are TGTGCCAGCAGCTTGGGCTTGTCGGGCACTGAAGCTTTCTTT. It is translated as CASSLGLSGTEAFF. V gene TRBV5-4 combines with J gene TRBJ1-1, with D uncertain. Germline loops: CDR1 SGHNT, CDR2 YYREEE (reference sequence). V was trimmed by 0 bases and J by 4 bases, leaving 10 bases between them. This CDR3 is 14 amino acids long.

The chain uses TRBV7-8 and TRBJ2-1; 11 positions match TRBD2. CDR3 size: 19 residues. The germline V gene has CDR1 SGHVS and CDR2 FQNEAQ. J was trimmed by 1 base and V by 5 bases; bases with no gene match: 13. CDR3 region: CASSRQYSGRAESYNEQFF. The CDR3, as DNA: TGTGCCAGCAGCCGACAATATAGCGGGAGGGCCGAGTCCTACAATGAGCAGTTCTTC.

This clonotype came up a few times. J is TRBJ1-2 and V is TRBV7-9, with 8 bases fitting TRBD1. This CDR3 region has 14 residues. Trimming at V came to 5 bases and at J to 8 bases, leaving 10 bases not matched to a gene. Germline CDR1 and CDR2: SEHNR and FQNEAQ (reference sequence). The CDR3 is CASSPRTGFSGYTF. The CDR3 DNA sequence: TGTGCCAGCAGCCCAAGGACAGGGTTCAGCGGCTACACCTTC.

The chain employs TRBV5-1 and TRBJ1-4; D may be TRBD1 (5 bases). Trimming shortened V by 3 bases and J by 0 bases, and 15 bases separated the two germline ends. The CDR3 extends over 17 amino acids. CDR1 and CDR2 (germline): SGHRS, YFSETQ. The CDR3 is CASSWGLLEATNEKLFF. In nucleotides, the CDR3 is TGCGCCAGCAGCTGGGGACTCTTAGAGGCAACTAATGAAAAACTGTTTTTT.

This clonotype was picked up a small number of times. CDR3 region: CASSSATRGGRQYF. Here the CDR3 DNA reads TGTGCCAGCAGCTCGGCCACTAGAGGGGGGAGGCAGTATTTT. V and J are TRBV7-2 and TRBJ2-3; tentatively, D is TRBD1 or TRBD2 (6 bases each). This CDR3 spans 14 amino acids. Trimming removed 4 bases from V and 11 bases from J, with 19 bases in between. Germline V gene data show CDR1 as SGHTA and CDR2 as FQGNSA.

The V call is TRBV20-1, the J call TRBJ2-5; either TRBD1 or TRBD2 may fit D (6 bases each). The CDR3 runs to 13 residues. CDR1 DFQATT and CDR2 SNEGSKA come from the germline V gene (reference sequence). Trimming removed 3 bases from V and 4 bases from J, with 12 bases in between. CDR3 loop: CSASDPGAETQYF. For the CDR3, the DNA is TGCAGTGCTAGTGATCCGGGGGCAGAGACCCAGTACTTC.

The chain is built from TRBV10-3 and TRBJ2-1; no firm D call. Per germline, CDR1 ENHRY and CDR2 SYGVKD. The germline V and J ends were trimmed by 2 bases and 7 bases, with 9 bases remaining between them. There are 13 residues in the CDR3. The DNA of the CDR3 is TGTGCCATCAGTGAGGTTATGATAAATGAGCAGTTCTTC. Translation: CAISEVMINEQFF.

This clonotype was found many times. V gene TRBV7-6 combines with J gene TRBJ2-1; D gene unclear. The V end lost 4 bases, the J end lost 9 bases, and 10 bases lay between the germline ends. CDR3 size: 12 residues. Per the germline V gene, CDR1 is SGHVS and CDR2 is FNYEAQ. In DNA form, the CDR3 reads TGTGCCAGCAGCTCGCTAGAGGCTGAGCAGTTCTTC. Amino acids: CASSSLEAEQFF.